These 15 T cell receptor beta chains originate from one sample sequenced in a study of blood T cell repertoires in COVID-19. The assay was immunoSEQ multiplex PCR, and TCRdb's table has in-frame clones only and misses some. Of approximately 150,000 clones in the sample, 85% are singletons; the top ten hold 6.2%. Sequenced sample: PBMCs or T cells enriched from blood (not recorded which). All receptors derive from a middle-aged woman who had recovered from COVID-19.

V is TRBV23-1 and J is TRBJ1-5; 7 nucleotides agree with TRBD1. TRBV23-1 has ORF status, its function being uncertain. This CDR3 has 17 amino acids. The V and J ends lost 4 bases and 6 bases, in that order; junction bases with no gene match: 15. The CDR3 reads CASSLIPGPGGSQPQHF. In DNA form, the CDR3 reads TGCGCCAGCAGTCTAATCCCAGGTCCAGGGGGAAGTCAGCCCCAGCATTTT.

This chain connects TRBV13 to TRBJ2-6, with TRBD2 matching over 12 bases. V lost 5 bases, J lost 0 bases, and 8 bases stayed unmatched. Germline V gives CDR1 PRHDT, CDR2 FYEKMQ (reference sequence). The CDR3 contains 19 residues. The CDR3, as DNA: TGTGCCAGCAGCAGATTACTAGCGGGAGGCCCCTCTGGGGCCAACGTCCTGACTTTC. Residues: CASSRLLAGGPSGANVLTF.

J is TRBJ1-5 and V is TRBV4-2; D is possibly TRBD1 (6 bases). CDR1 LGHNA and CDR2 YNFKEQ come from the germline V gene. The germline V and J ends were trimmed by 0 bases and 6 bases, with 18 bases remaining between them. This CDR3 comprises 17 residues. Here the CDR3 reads CASSQDLSGEMGQPQHF. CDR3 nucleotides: TGTGCCAGCAGCCAAGATCTATCAGGGGAGATGGGTCAGCCCCAGCATTTT.

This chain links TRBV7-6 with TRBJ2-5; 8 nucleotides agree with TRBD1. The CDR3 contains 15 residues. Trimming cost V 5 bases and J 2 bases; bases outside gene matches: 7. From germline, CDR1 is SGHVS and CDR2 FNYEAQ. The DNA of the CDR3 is TGTGCCAGCAGCCGCGGACAGGGTTCACAAGAGACCCAGTACTTC. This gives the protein CASSRGQGSQETQYF. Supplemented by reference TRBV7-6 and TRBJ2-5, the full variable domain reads GAGVSQSPRYKVTKRGQDVALRCDPISGHVSLYWYRQALGQGPEFLTYFNYEAQQDKSGLPNDRFSAERPEGSISTLTIQRTEQRDSAMYRCASSRGQGSQETQYFGPGTRLLVL.

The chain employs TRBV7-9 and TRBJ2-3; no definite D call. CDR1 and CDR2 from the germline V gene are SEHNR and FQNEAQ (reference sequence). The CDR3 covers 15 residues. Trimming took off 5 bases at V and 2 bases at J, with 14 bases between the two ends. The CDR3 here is CASSPRGPHTDTQYF. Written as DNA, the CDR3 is TGTGCCAGCAGCCCCAGAGGCCCCCACACAGATACGCAGTATTTT.

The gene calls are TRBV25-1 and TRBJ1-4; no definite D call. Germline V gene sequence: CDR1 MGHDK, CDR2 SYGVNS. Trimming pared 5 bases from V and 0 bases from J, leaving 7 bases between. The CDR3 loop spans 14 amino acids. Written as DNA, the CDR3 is TGTGCCAGCAGTCGTTCCGCAACTAATGAAAAACTGTTTTTT. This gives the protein CASSRSATNEKLFF.

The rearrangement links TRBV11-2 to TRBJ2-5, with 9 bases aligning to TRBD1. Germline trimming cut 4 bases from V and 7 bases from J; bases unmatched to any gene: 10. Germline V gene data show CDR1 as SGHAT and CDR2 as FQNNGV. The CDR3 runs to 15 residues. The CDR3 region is CASSSNRGRQGTQYF. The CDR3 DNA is TGTGCCAGCAGCTCCAACAGGGGGCGCCAGGGGACCCAGTACTTC. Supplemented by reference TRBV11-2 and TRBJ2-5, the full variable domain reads EAGVAQSPRYKIIEKRQSVAFWCNPISGHATLYWYQQILGQGPKLLIQFQNNGVVDDSQLPKDRFSAERLKGVDSTLKIQPAKLEDSAVYLCASSSNRGRQGTQYFGPGTRLLVL.

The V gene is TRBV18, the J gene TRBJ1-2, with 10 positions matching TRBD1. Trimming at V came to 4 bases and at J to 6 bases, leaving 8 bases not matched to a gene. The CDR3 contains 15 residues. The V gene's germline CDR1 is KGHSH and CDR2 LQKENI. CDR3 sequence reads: CASSLTGTGVDGYTF. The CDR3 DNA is TGTGCCAGCTCACTAACCGGGACAGGGGTCGATGGCTACACCTTC.

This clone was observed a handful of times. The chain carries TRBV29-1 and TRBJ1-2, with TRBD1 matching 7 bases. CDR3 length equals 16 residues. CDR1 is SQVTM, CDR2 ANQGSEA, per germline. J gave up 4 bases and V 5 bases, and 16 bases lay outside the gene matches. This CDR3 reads CSVTYDRVEGGYGYTF. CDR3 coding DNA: TGCAGCGTTACCTACGACAGGGTTGAGGGGGGCTATGGCTACACCTTC.

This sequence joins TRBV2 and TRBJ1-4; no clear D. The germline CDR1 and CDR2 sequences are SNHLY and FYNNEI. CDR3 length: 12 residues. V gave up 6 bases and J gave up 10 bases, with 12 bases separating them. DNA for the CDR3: TGTGCCAGCAGCACCGGGGTTCGAAAACTGTTTTTT. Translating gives CASSTGVRKLFF.

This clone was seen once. The CDR3 sequence: CASSLGFGAEDNTGELFF. CDR3 in DNA: TGTGCCAGCAGCTTAGGTTTCGGAGCGGAGGACAACACCGGGGAGCTGTTTTTT. V and J are TRBV7-3 and TRBJ2-2, with D perhaps matching TRBD2 (5 bases). The CDR3 has 18 amino acids. V was cut by 2 bases and J by 2 bases, with 18 bases left in between. Germline V gene lookup returns CDR1 SGHTA and CDR2 FQGTGA.

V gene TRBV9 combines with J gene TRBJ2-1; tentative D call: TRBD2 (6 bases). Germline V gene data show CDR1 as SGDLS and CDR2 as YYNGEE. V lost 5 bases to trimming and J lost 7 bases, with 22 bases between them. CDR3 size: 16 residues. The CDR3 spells CASRLPKTPRGNEQFF. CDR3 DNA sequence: TGTGCCAGCAGGCTACCGAAGACCCCACGGGGGAATGAGCAGTTCTTC.

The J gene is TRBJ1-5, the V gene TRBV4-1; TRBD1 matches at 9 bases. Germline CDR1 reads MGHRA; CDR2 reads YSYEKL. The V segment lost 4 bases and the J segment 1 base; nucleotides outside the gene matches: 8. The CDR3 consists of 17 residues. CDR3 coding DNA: TGCGCCAGCAGCCGTTTACAGGGGGCTGGGAGCAATCAGCCCCAGCATTTT. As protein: CASSRLQGAGSNQPQHF.

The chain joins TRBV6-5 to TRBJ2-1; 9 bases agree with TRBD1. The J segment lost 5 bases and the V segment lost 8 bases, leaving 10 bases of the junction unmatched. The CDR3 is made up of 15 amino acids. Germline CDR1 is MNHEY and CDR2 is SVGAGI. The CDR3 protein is CASGRGTGKNNEQFF. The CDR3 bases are TGTGCCAGCGGTAGGGGGACAGGGAAAAACAATGAGCAGTTCTTC.

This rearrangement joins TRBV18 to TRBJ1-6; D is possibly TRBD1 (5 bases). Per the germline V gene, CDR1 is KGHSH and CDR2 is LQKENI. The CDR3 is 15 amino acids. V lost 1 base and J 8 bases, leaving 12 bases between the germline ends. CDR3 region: CASSPQGSSDSPLHF. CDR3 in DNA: TGTGCCAGCTCACCACAGGGGTCGAGTGATTCACCCCTCCACTTT. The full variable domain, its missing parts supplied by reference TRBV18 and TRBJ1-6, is NAGVMQNPRHLVRRRGQEARLRCSPMKGHSHVYWYRQLPEEGLKFMVYLQKENIIDESGMPKERFSAEFPKEGPSILRIQQVVRGDSAAYFCASSPQGSSDSPLHFGNGTRLTVT.